This T cell receptor beta chain was documented in a study of CD8 T cells in ankylosing spondylitis. Findings and limits, study-wide: There was reportedly significant enrichment of clones that were disease-linked in matched ankylosing spondylitis synovial fluid. Seemingly characteristic of ankylosing spondylitis blood was a TCR beta motif consisting of about 8 highly homologous variants.

TCRdb called the 5' RACE reads again in MiXCR, with one record for every CDR3 protein. The sample comprises about 500,000 distinct CDR3 sequences, about 5.2% of which are singletons, and under 4.5% rests with the top ten. Comment on this clonotype: Its antigen is not known.

The germline V and J ends were trimmed by 0 bases and 1 base, with 22 bases remaining between them. This CDR3 has 19 amino acids. Germline V lookup: CDR1 SGHRS, CDR2 YFSETQ. This chain uses TRBV5-1 with TRBJ2-5; D gene uncertain. The origin of this receptor is a male donor with ankylosing spondylitis. Sequenced material: blood, either unsorted or a sorted T cell fraction (not recorded which). The DNA for the CDR3 is TGCGCCAGCAGCTTGGCTTGGATAAAACTAAGGAAGAGCCAAGAGACCCAGTACTTC. As protein: CASSLAWIKLRKSQETQYF.